Sequencing of this TCR beta chain was carried out in a study of response to subunit inactivated influenza vaccine. V dropped 3 bases and J dropped 0 bases, with 21 bases sitting between them. The germline V gene encodes CDR1 DFQATT and CDR2 SNEGSKA (reference sequence). This CDR3 comprises 18 residues. TCRdb independently ran MiXCR on the RT-PCR reads; one entry per CDR3 protein. Of 290,000 or so distinct CDR3 sequences listed, around 20% are singletons. This sample comprised PBMCs from blood, obtained 21 months after vaccination. The chain combines TRBV20-1 with TRBJ1-3; perhaps TRBD1 as D (5 bases). This sequence was found in a man aged 50-75 years who received an inactivated influenza vaccine. The CDR3 region is CSASRLGLTVPSGNTIYF. In DNA form, the CDR3 reads TGCAGTGCTAGCCGGCTGGGGTTGACAGTACCCTCTGGAAACACCATATATTTT.